The T cell receptor (beta chain) described here comes from a study of response to subunit inactivated influenza vaccine. Overall study results and limits: A suggestion made by the authors is that each seasonal influenza vaccination recruits few new T cells.

A remark on this clonotype: As yet, its antigen is unknown.

In germline, CDR1 is GTSNPN, CDR2 SVGIG (reference sequence). Trimming took 5 bases from V and 4 from J; bases not matched to a gene: 9. This CDR3 is built from 14 residues. Each CDR3 protein gets one entry after TCRdb re-called the RT-PCR reads with MiXCR. Of about 780,000 distinct CDR3 sequences detected, around 18% appear once; the ten largest clones hold around 9.9%. V usage is TRBV30 and J usage is TRBJ2-3; 7 bases line up with TRBD1. Sequenced material: PBMCs from blood, taken roughly 5 days after vaccination. This sequence originates from a man aged 50-60 years who received an inactivated influenza vaccine. The CDR3 region has the DNA TGTGCCTGGGGGAGAGGGGGCATGGCAGATACGCAGTATTTT. This codes for CAWGRGGMADTQYF.